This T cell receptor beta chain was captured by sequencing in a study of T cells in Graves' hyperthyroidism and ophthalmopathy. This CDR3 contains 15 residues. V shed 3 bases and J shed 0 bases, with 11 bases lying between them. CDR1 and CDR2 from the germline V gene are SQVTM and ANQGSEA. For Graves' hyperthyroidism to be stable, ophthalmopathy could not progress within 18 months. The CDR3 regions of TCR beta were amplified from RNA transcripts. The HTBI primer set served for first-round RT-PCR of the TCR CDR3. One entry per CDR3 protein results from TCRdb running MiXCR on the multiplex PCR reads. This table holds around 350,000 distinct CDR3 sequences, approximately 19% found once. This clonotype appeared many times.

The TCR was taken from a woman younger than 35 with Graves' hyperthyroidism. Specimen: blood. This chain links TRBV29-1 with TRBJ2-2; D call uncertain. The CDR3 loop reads CSVDNWASNTGELFF. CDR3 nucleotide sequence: TGCAGCGTTGATAATTGGGCATCGAACACCGGGGAGCTGTTTTTT.